This TCR beta chain was sequenced for a study of blood T cell repertoires in COVID-19. Across the whole study: Sites across the United States, Italy and Spain contributed samples from acute and convalescent COVID-19. Sources were T cells, B-cell-depleted T cells, or PBMCs; the material itself was cDNA or gDNA.

Method: immunoSEQ multiplex PCR; TCRdb's copy keeps in-frame clones and lacks some. The data hold more than 300,000 clones, with about 91% observed a single time. The sample holds one count of this clone. The sequenced sample was peripheral blood. The sequence was collected from a woman aged 25 to 39 with COVID-19, enrolled during active disease.

The CDR3 DNA follows: TGTGCCAGCAGCCAAGGCGTCGTGCGGGTGCAGTACTTC. Translated: CASSQGVVRVQYF. J is TRBJ2-7 and V is TRBV14; D possibly corresponds to TRBD2 (5 bases). The CDR3 loop spans 13 amino acids. V shed 1 base and J shed 9 bases, with 13 bases lying between them. The V gene's germline CDR1 is SGHDN and CDR2 FVKESK.